These 21 T cell receptor beta chains originate from one sample sequenced in a study of CD4 T cells in relation to SARS-CoV-2 and coronaviruses. Antigens for these TCRs are unknown. The unexposed donors gave CD4+ T cells in about 2010-2019, prior to COVID-19. Isolation of CD4+ T cells took place after about 9 days in culture. Here immunoSEQ multiplex PCR was the method, and the copy in TCRdb shows in-frame clones only, minus some. This sample yields 9,500 to 12,000 clones, of which roughly 72% are seen a single time; around 17% belongs to the top ten. The source material was CD4+ T cells from PBMCs, cultured in vitro. The receptors come from a human donor in good health.

V gene TRBV7-2 combines with J gene TRBJ2-6, with D unclear. This CDR3 has 16 residues. The germline CDR1 and CDR2 sequences are SGHTA and FQGNSA. V lost 5 bases and J lost 0, with 11 bases in between. The CDR3 DNA reads as TGTGCCAGCAGCCCAGCCCCAACCTCTGGGGCCAACGTCCTGACTTTC. It translates to CASSPAPTSGANVLTF.

This clone was recorded only once. The gene calls are TRBV6-5 and TRBJ1-2, with TRBD1 identical over 7 bases. V lost 6 bases, J lost 1 base, and 8 bases stayed unmatched. The CDR3 loop spans 15 amino acids. Germline V lookup: CDR1 MNHEY, CDR2 SVGAGI. CDR3 bases: TGTGCCAGCAGCAATCCGACAGGGTTTAACTATGGCTACACCTTC. It yields the protein CASSNPTGFNYGYTF.

This chain links TRBV11-2 with TRBJ2-7; TRBD1 matches 10 bases. V trimming: 4 bases; J trimming: 0 bases; junction bases outside the gene matches: 3. CDR1 and CDR2 (germline): SGHAT, FQNNGV. The CDR3 has 15 amino acids. The CDR3 sequence is CASSWDRGVSYEQYF. In DNA form, the CDR3 reads TGTGCCAGCAGCTGGGACAGGGGCGTCTCCTACGAGCAGTACTTC. Looking up the rest from reference TRBV11-2 and TRBJ2-7 gives the full variable domain: EAGVAQSPRYKIIEKRQSVAFWCNPISGHATLYWYQQILGQGPKLLIQFQNNGVVDDSQLPKDRFSAERLKGVDSTLKIQPAKLEDSAVYLCASSWDRGVSYEQYFGPGTRLTVT.

This clone has a single count. The V call is TRBV7-6, the J call TRBJ2-5, with 12 bases matching TRBD2. Per germline, CDR1 SGHVS and CDR2 FNYEAQ. V lost 2 bases to trimming and J lost 0 bases; unmatched junction nucleotides: 7. There are 18 residues in the CDR3. In DNA, the CDR3 is TGTGCCAGCAGCTTATTGGCTAGCGGGGGGGCGTACCAAGAGACCCAGTACTTC. Translated, it gives CASSLLASGGAYQETQYF.

The V and J genes are TRBV29-1 and TRBJ2-2, with 9 bases matching TRBD1. CDR3 length: 13 amino acids. Unmatched junction bases numbered 4, after V lost 5 bases and J lost 6 bases. Germline V CDR1 and CDR2: SQVTM, ANQGSEA. The CDR3 loop reads CSVKTGGSGELFF. Here the CDR3 DNA reads TGCAGCGTTAAAACAGGGGGCTCCGGGGAGCTGTTTTTT.

The gene calls are TRBV29-1 and TRBJ2-3, with D tentatively TRBD2 (5 bases). Trimming removed 4 bases from V and 2 bases from J, with 13 bases in between. The CDR3 is 14 residues long. CDR1 is SQVTM and CDR2 is ANQGSEA in the germline V gene. CDR3 sequence reads: CSVGVAQITDTQYF. CDR3 nucleotide sequence: TGCAGCGTTGGGGTAGCGCAAATCACAGATACGCAGTATTTT.

The chain employs TRBV27 and TRBJ2-4, with 9 bases fitting TRBD1. The germline V gene encodes CDR1 MNHEY and CDR2 SMNVEV (reference sequence). The V gene end was trimmed by 5 bases and the J gene end by 10 bases; junction bases not matched to a gene: 9. The CDR3 is 14 amino acids. The CDR3 is CASSPPGQGRIQYF. CDR3 in DNA: TGTGCCAGCAGTCCCCCGGGACAGGGAAGGATTCAGTACTTC.

The V and J genes are TRBV6-1 and TRBJ2-7, with 10 bases identical to TRBD1. The CDR3 runs 14 residues. CDR1 and CDR2 (germline): MNHNS, SASEGT. After removal of 1 base from V and 3 bases from J, the junction contained 0 bases not matched to a gene. The CDR3 loop is CASSEGTGGYEQYF. The CDR3 DNA sequence: TGTGCCAGCAGTGAAGGGACAGGGGGCTACGAGCAGTACTTC.

This clone was found once. This chain joins TRBV6-6 and TRBJ1-1; D gene ambiguous. Germline CDR1 and CDR2: MNHNY and SVGAGI (reference sequence). The V gene lost 0 bases and the J gene lost 4 bases, with 6 bases spanning the gap. There are 13 residues in the CDR3. CDR3 sequence reads: CASSYSGSTEAFF. CDR3 DNA: TGTGCCAGCAGTTACTCGGGGAGCACTGAAGCTTTCTTT.

The chain links TRBV19 to TRBJ2-1, with TRBD1 matching over 8 bases. Trimming took 6 bases from V and 6 from J; bases not matched to a gene: 1. The CDR3 runs 12 residues. Germline lookup yields CDR1 LNHDA and CDR2 SQIVND (reference sequence). This CDR3 is CASRDRGNEQFF. CDR3 nucleotides: TGTGCCAGTAGAGACAGGGGCAATGAGCAGTTCTTC.

The chain joins TRBV7-8 to TRBJ1-4, with D hard to call. This CDR3 region has 14 residues. Germline CDR1 is SGHVS and CDR2 is FQNEAQ. V lost 3 bases and J 7 bases, leaving 12 bases between the germline ends. Here the CDR3 reads CASSFAGGSEKLFF. The CDR3 region has the DNA TGTGCCAGCAGCTTCGCAGGTGGGAGTGAAAAACTGTTTTTT. Variable domain in full (rest from reference TRBV7-8 and TRBJ1-4): GAGVSQSPRYKVAKRGQDVALRCDPISGHVSLFWYQQALGQGPEFLTYFQNEAQLDKSGLPSDRFFAERPEGSVSTLKIQRTQQEDSAVYLCASSFAGGSEKLFFGSGTQLSVL.

The chain uses TRBV5-6 and TRBJ1-2, with 10 positions matching TRBD1. With 3 bases clipped from V and 2 bases from J, the junction kept 4 bases outside the gene matches. CDR1 and CDR2 (germline): SGHDT, YYEEEE. The CDR3 runs to 15 residues. This CDR3 reads CASSSGQGLNYGYTF. Written as DNA, the CDR3 is TGTGCCAGCAGCTCGGGACAGGGGCTCAACTATGGCTACACCTTC.

The rearrangement links TRBV5-5 to TRBJ2-5; the D gene is possibly TRBD2 (6 bases). V lost 6 bases to trimming and J lost 5 bases, with 8 bases between them. Germline lookup yields CDR1 SGHKS and CDR2 YYEKEE (reference sequence). This CDR3 comprises 11 residues. The CDR3, as DNA: TGTGCCAGCACCCGGGGGGAGACCCAGTACTTC. This codes for CASTRGETQYF.

The chain couples TRBV10-3 to TRBJ1-6; D may be TRBD1 (5 bases). The CDR3 sequence is 15 residues long. V was clipped by 4 bases and J by 6 bases, with 13 bases between them. Germline assignment: CDR1 ENHRY and CDR2 SYGVKD. Here the CDR3 reads CAISVRGTSNSPLHF. The CDR3 nucleotides are TGTGCCATCAGTGTCCGCGGGACTTCTAATTCACCCCTCCACTTT.

This chain connects TRBV10-3 to TRBJ2-7; no clear D gene. Germline loops: CDR1 ENHRY, CDR2 SYGVKD. V dropped 5 bases and J dropped 4 bases, with 15 bases sitting between them. The CDR3 spans 14 residues. CDR3: CAISNRLDGYEQYF. CDR3 in DNA: TGTGCCATCAGTAACCGACTGGATGGGTACGAGCAGTACTTC.

This clone was counted only a few times. This rearrangement joins TRBV7-9 to TRBJ1-2, with 8 positions matching TRBD1. The CDR3 runs 14 residues. V was pared by 6 bases and J by 6 bases, with 9 bases of the junction left unmatched. Germline V gives CDR1 SEHNR, CDR2 FQNEAQ (reference sequence). The CDR3 here is CASSSLGQGDGYTF. The DNA of the CDR3 is TGTGCCAGCAGTTCTTTAGGACAGGGCGATGGCTACACCTTC.

The CDR3 here is CASSFSGGSTDTQYF. The CDR3 DNA is TGTGCCAGCAGCTTTTCAGGAGGGAGCACAGATACGCAGTATTTT. This chain joins TRBV7-3 and TRBJ2-3; D perhaps matches TRBD2 (6 bases). From germline, CDR1 is SGHTA and CDR2 FQGTGA. The ends were cut back, 3 bases at V and 0 bases at J, with 10 bases in the middle. This CDR3 is built from 15 residues.

The chain recombines TRBV19 with TRBJ1-1, with D uncertain. The CDR3 runs 15 residues. V was cut by 5 bases and J by 4 bases, with 17 bases left in between. CDR1 and CDR2 (germline): LNHDA, SQIVND (reference sequence). The DNA of the CDR3 is TGTGCCAGTAGTCCCGGAGAGGGCTGGAGCACTGAAGCTTTCTTT. It translates to CASSPGEGWSTEAFF.

This rearrangement joins TRBV7-6 to TRBJ1-5; D ambiguous. V lost 6 bases, J lost 4 bases, and 16 bases lay in between. The germline V gene has CDR1 SGHVS and CDR2 FNYEAQ. This CDR3 region has 15 residues. The CDR3 DNA is TGTGCCAGCAGTCCCTCCCCGGGGATAAATCAGCCCCAGCATTTT. Translation: CASSPSPGINQPQHF.

The V gene is TRBV2, the J gene TRBJ1-2; D gene unclear. Deletions cut 5 bases from V and 4 bases from J, with 17 bases between. The CDR3 has 15 amino acids. The germline gives CDR1 SNHLY, CDR2 FYNNEI. CDR3: CASSLDLLLTYGYTF. The CDR3 DNA reads TGTGCCAGCAGTCTCGACCTCCTCCTAACCTATGGCTACACCTTC.

V gene TRBV3-1 (or the pseudogene TRBV3-2) combines with J gene TRBJ1-3; a weak D match, TRBD1 (5 bases). Per germline, CDR1 LGHDT and CDR2 YNNKEL (reference sequence). CDR3 length: 17 amino acids. V was pared by 3 bases and J by 0 bases, with 15 bases between. For the CDR3, the DNA is TGTGCCAGCAGCCAGAGGGGAGGATTACGCTCTGGAAACACCATATATTTT. Protein product: CASSQRGGLRSGNTIYF.